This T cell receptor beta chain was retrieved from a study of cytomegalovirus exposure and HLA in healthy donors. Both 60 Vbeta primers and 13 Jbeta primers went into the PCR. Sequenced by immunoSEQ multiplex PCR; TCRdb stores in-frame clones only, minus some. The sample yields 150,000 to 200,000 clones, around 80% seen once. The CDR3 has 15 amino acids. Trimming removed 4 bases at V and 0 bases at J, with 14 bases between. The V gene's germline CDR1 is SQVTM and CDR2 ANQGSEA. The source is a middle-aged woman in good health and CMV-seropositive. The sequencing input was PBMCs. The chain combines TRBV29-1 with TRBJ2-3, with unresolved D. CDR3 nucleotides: TGCAGCGTTGTAGATCAGTTCTCTAGCACAGATACGCAGTATTTT. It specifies CSVVDQFSSTDTQYF.